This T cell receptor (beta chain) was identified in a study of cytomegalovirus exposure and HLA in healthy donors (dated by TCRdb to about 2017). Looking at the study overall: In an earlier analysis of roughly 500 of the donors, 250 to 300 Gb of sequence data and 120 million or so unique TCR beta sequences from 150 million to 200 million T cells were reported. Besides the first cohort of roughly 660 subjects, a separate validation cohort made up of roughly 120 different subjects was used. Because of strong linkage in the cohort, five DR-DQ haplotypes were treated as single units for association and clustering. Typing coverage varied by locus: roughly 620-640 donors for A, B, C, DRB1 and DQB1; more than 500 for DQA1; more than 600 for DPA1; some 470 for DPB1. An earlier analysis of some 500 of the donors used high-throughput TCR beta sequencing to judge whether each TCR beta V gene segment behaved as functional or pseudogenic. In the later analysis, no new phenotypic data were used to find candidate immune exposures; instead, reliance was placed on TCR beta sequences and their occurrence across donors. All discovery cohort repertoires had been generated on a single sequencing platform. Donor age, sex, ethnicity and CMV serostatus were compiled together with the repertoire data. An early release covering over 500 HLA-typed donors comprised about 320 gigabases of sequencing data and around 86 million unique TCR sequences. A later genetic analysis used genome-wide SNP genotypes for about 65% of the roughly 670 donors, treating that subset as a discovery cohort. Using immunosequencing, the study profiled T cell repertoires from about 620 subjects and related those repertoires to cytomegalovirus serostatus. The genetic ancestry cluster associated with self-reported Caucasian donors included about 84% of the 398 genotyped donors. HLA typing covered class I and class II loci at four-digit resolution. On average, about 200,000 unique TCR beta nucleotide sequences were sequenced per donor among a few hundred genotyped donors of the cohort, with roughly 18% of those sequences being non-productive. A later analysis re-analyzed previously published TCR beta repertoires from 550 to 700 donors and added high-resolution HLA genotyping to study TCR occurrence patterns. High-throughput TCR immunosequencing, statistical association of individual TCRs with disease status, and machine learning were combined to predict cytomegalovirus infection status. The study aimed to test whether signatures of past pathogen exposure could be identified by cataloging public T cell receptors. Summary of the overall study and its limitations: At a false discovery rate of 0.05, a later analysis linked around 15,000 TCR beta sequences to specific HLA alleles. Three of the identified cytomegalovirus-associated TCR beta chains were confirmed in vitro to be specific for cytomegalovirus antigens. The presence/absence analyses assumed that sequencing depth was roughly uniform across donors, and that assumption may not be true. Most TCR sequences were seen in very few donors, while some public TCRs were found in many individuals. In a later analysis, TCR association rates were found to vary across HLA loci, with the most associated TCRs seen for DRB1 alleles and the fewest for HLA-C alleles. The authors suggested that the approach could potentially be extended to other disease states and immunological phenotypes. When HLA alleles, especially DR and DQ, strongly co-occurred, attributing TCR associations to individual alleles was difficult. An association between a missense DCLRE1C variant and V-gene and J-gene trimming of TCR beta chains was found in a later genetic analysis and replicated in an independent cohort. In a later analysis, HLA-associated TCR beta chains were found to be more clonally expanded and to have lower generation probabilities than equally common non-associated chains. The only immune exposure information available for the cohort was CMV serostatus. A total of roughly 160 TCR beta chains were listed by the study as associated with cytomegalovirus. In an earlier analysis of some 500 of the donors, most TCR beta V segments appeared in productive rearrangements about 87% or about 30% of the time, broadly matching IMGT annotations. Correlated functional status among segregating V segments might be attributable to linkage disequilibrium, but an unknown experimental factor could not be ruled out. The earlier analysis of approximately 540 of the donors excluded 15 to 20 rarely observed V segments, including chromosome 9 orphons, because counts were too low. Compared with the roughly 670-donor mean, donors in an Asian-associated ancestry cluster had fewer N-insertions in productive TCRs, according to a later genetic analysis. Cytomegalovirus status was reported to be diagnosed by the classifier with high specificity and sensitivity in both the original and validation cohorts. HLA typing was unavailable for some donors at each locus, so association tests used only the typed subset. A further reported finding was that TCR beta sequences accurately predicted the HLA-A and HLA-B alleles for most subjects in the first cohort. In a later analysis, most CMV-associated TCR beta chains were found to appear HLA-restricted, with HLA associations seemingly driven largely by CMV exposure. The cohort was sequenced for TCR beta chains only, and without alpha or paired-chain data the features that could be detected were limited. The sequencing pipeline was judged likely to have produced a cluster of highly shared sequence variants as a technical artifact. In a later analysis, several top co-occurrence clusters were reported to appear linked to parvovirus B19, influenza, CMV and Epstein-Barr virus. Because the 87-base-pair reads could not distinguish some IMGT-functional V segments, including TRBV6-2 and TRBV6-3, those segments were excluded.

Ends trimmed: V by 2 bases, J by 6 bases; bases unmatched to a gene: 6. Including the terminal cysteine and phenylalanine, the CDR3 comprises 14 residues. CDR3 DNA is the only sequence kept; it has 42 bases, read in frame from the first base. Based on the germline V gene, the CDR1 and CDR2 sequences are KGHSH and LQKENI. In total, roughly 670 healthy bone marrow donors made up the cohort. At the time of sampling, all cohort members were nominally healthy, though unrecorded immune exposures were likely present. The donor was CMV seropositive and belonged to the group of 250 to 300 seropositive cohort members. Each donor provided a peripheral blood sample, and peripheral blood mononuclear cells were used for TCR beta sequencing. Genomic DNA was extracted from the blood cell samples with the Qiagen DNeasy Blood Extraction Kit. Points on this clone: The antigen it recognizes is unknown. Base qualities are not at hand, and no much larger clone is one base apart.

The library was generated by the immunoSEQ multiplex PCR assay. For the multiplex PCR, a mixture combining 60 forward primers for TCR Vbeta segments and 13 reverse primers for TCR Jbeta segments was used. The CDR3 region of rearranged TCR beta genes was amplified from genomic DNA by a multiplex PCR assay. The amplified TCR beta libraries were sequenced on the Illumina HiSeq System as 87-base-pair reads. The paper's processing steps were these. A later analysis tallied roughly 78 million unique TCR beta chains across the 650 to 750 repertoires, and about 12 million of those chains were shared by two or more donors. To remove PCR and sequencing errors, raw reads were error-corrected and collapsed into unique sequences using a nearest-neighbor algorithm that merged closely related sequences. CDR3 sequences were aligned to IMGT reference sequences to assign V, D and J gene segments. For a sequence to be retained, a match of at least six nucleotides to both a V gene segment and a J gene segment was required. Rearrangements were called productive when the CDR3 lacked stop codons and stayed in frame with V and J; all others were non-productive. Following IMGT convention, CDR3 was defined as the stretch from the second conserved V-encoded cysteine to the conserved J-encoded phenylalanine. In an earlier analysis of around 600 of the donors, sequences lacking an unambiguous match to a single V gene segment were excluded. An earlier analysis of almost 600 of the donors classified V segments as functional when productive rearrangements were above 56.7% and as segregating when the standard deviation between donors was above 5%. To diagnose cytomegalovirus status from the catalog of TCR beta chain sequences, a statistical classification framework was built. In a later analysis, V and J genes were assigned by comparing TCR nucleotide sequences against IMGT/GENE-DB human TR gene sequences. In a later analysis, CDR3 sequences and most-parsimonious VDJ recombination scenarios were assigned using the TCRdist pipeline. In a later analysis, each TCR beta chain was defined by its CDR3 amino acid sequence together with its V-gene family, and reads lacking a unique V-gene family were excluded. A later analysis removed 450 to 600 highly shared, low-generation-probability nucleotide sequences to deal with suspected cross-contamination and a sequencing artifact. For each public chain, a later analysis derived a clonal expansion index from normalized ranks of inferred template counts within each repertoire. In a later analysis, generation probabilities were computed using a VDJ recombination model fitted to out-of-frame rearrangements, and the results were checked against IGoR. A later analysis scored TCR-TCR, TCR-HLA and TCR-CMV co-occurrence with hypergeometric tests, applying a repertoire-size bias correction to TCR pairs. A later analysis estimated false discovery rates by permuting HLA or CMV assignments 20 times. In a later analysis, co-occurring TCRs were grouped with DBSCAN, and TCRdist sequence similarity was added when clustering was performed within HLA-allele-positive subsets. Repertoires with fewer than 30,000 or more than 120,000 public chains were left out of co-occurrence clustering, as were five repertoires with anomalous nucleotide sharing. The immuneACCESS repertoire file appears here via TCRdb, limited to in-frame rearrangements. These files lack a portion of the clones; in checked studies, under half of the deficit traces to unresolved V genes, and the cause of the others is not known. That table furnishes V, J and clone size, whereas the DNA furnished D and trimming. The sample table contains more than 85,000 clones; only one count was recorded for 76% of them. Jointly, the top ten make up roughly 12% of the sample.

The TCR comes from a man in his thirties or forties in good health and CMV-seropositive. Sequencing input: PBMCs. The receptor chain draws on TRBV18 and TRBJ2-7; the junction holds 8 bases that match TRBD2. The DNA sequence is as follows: TGTGCCAGCTCACCATCGACTAGCGTCGGCGAGCAGTACTTC. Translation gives CASSPSTSVGEQYF.